The 13 T cell receptor beta chains reported below all come from one sample, sequenced in a study of cytomegalovirus exposure and HLA in healthy donors. 13 Jbeta primers and 60 Vbeta primers were used for the PCR. Profiled with immunoSEQ multiplex PCR; TCRdb holds only in-frame clones, not every one. The table has 63,000 or so clones, roughly 72% seen once. The specimen was PBMCs. These receptors originate from a woman aged 25 to 39 in good health and CMV-seropositive.

This chain connects TRBV4-3 to TRBJ2-7; maybe TRBD1 (6 bases). From germline, CDR1 is LGHNA and CDR2 YSLEER. The CDR3 is 17 residues long. The V end lost 0 bases, the J end lost 5 bases, and 20 bases lay between the germline ends. The CDR3 DNA follows: TGCGCCAGCAGCCAAGATCGGATGAGGGGGACCTGGAACGAGCAGTACTTC. As protein: CASSQDRMRGTWNEQYF.

V gene TRBV4-2 combines with J gene TRBJ1-3, with D possibly being TRBD1 (5 bases). Germline-derived CDR1 and CDR2 are LGHNA and YNFKEQ. The CDR3 is 15 amino acids. Trimming removed 1 base at V and 0 bases at J, with 7 bases between. The DNA of the CDR3 is TGTGCCAGCAGCCAAGTCGACAGCTCTGGAAACACCATATATTTT. Amino acids: CASSQVDSSGNTIYF.

The chain carries TRBV27 and TRBJ1-5; D uncertain. CDR1 is MNHEY and CDR2 is SMNVEV in the germline V gene (reference sequence). There are 12 residues in the CDR3. V was clipped by 5 bases and J by 3 bases, with 5 bases between them. This chain's CDR3 is CASSPVNQPQHF. CDR3 sequence (DNA): TGTGCCAGCAGTCCTGTCAATCAGCCCCAGCATTTT.

The rearrangement uses TRBV7-9 and TRBJ2-7; D unresolved. The germline CDR1 and CDR2 sequences are SEHNR and FQNEAQ (reference sequence). Trimming stripped 1 base from V and 4 bases from J, with 8 bases between. The CDR3 length is 13 residues. CDR3 region: CASSLDSRYEQYF. The CDR3, as DNA: TGTGCCAGCAGCTTAGACTCGCGATACGAGCAGTACTTC. Full variable domain (remainder filled in from reference TRBV7-9 and TRBJ2-7): DTGVSQNPRHKITKRGQNVTFRCDPISEHNRLYWYRQTLGQGPEFLTYFQNEAQLEKSRLLSDRFSAERPKGSFSTLEIQRTEQGDSAMYLCASSLDSRYEQYFGPGTRLTVT.

This clone was detected only a few times. The chain uses TRBV5-4 and TRBJ2-4; 8 positions match TRBD2. This CDR3 has 15 amino acids. Trimming cost V 4 bases and J 3 bases; bases outside gene matches: 6. CDR1 and CDR2 (germline): SGHNT, YYREEE (reference sequence). CDR3 sequence: CASSTGLAGKNIQYF. The CDR3, as DNA: TGTGCCAGCAGCACTGGACTAGCCGGCAAAAACATTCAGTACTTC.

This sequence joins TRBV4-1 and TRBJ2-5; 9 nucleotides match TRBD1. The length of the CDR3 is 17 residues. The junction had 9 bases not matched to a gene; V was cut back by 0 bases and J by 4 bases. Germline lookup yields CDR1 MGHRA and CDR2 YSYEKL. The CDR3 DNA is TGCGCCAGCAGCCAAGATTATAGGGGACAGGGAATAGAGACCCAGTACTTC. This codes for CASSQDYRGQGIETQYF.

Here the CDR3 reads CASSLRGNGGYTF. The CDR3 DNA reads as TGTGCCAGCAGTTTAAGAGGGAACGGCGGCTACACCTTC. V and J are TRBV27 and TRBJ1-2, with D unresolved. This CDR3 has 13 amino acids. Germline V gene data show CDR1 as MNHEY and CDR2 as SMNVEV (reference sequence). V shed 2 bases and J shed 8 bases, with 12 bases lying between them.

This clone has a handful of counts. The chain combines TRBV2 with TRBJ1-1; D uncertain. The CDR3 runs to 11 residues. The V gene's germline CDR1 is SNHLY and CDR2 FYNNEI. V was cut by 8 bases and J by 2 bases, with 6 bases left in between. In DNA, the CDR3 is TGTGCCAGCGAGGGAAACACTGAAGCTTTCTTT. Translation: CASEGNTEAFF.

The CDR3 DNA reads as TGTGCCACCAGCATGACAGGGAATCAGCCCCAGCATTTT. Amino acid sequence: CATSMTGNQPQHF. This sequence joins TRBV15 and TRBJ1-5, with 7 bases that match TRBD1. CDR1 and CDR2 (germline): LNHNV, YYDKDF (reference sequence). The CDR3 totals 13 residues. The junction had 1 base not matched to a gene; V was cut back by 4 bases and J by 4 bases. Variable domain in full (rest from reference TRBV15 and TRBJ1-5): DAMVIQNPRYQVTQFGKPVTLSCSQTLNHNVMYWYQQKSSQAPKLLFHYYDKDFNNEADTPDNFQSRRPNTSFCFLDIRSPGLGDTAMYLCATSMTGNQPQHFGDGTRLSIL.

This clone appeared a few times. The chain employs TRBV9 and TRBJ2-2; no clear D. Germline lookup yields CDR1 SGDLS and CDR2 YYNGEE. This CDR3 spans 12 amino acids. The CDR3 region is CGPRLNTGELFF. The CDR3 DNA reads as TGTGGTCCGAGGTTAAACACCGGGGAGCTGTTTTTT. The variable domain in full, completed from reference TRBV9 and TRBJ2-2, reads DSGVTQTPKHLITATGQRVTLRCSPRSGDLSVYWYQQSLDQGLQFLIQYYNGEERAKGNILERFSAQQFPDLHSELNLSSLELGDSALYFCGPRLNTGELFFGEGSRLTVL.

The rearrangement links TRBV29-1 to TRBJ2-5, with D maybe TRBD1 (5 bases). The CDR3 has 12 amino acids. V was trimmed by 4 bases and J by 5 bases, leaving 11 bases between them. Germline V gives CDR1 SQVTM, CDR2 ANQGSEA. The CDR3 sequence: CSVGGPRETQYF. In DNA, the CDR3 is TGCAGCGTTGGGGGCCCGCGGGAGACCCAGTACTTC.

CDR3 sequence (DNA): TGTGCCAGCAGTGGGGGACAGGCCTATGGCTACACCTTC. It codes for CASSGGQAYGYTF. V is TRBV7-2 and J is TRBJ1-2, with 8 bases fitting TRBD1. The CDR3 length is 13 residues. V lost 6 bases to trimming and J lost 4 bases; unmatched junction nucleotides: 4. The V gene's germline CDR1 is SGHTA and CDR2 FQGNSA.

The chain recombines TRBV10-3 with TRBJ1-5, with 7 bases matching TRBD1. Losses at the gene ends were 3 bases for V and 4 bases for J; bases not matched to a gene: 6. This CDR3 has 15 residues. Per the germline V gene, CDR1 is ENHRY and CDR2 is SYGVKD. The CDR3 DNA reads as TGTGCCATCAGTGACTCGGACAGGCGTAATCAGCCCCAGCATTTT. Encoded protein: CAISDSDRRNQPQHF.